This is a list of T cell receptor beta chains from one sample in a study of T cell responses to AZD1222 COVID-19 vaccine. Sequencing used immunoSEQ multiplex PCR; TCRdb keeps in-frame clones, though not all of them. The table has roughly 120,000 clones, 70% to 90% seen once; the top ten hold about 15%. Sample: peripheral blood, taken on day 0 of AZD1222 vaccination. The receptor set was obtained from an adult in good health. Both conserved end residues are part of each CDR3. Fields, in order: D gene, V gene, clone size, J gene, CDR3 protein, CDR3 DNA. A D gene is named only where the DNA matches it firmly. Expanded clones get a size class; other rows say once, few or many, or leave the size out.

D gene: TRBD1
V gene: TRBV7-2
clone size: .
J gene: TRBJ2-3
CDR3 protein: CASSLTGGPGDTQYF
CDR3 DNA: TGTGCCAGCAGCTTGACAGGGGGCCCAGGAGATACGCAGTATTTT

D gene: .
V gene: TRBV18
clone size: .
J gene: TRBJ1-2
CDR3 protein: CASSPESSGLINYGYTF
CDR3 DNA: TGTGCCAGCTCACCCGAATCTTCGGGACTTATAAACTATGGCTACACCTTC

D gene: TRBD1
V gene: TRBV2
clone size: .
J gene: TRBJ1-1
CDR3 protein: CASSEYRDRDLNTEAFF
CDR3 DNA: TGTGCCAGCAGTGAATATCGGGACAGGGACCTTAACACTGAAGCTTTCTTT

D gene: .
V gene: TRBV5-1
clone size: .
J gene: TRBJ1-1
CDR3 protein: CASSFLQGAQAEAFF
CDR3 DNA: TGCGCCAGCAGCTTCTTACAGGGCGCACAGGCTGAAGCTTTCTTT

D gene: .
V gene: TRBV2
clone size: .
J gene: TRBJ1-4
CDR3 protein: CASSDLGRKEKLFF
CDR3 DNA: TGTGCCAGCAGTGACTTGGGACGGAAGGAAAAACTGTTTTTT

D gene: .
V gene: TRBV18
clone size: .
J gene: TRBJ2-6
CDR3 protein: CASSPPVRSGANVLTF
CDR3 DNA: TGTGCCAGCTCACCCCCCGTTCGCTCTGGGGCCAACGTCCTGACTTTC

D gene: TRBD2
V gene: TRBV18
clone size: .
J gene: TRBJ2-7
CDR3 protein: CASSPGGGIRYEQYF
CDR3 DNA: TGTGCCAGCTCACCCGGGGGGGGTATACGCTACGAGCAGTACTTC

D gene: .
V gene: TRBV18
clone size: .
J gene: TRBJ1-2
CDR3 protein: CASSPRESGTPYGYTF
CDR3 DNA: TGTGCCAGCTCACCACGGGAATCCGGGACACCCTATGGCTACACCTTC

D gene: .
V gene: TRBV6-5
clone size: .
J gene: TRBJ1-6
CDR3 protein: CASRSDRNSPLHF
CDR3 DNA: TGTGCCAGCAGATCGGACAGAAATTCACCCCTCCACTTT

D gene: .
V gene: TRBV25-1
clone size: .
J gene: TRBJ1-3
CDR3 protein: CASSAADRNTIYF
CDR3 DNA: TGTGCCAGCAGCGCGGCGGACCGAAACACCATATATTTT

D gene: .
V gene: TRBV20-1
clone size: once
J gene: TRBJ1-2
CDR3 protein: CSVLGAGGYTF
CDR3 DNA: TGCAGTGTCCTCGGAGCGGGTGGCTACACCTTC

D gene: .
V gene: TRBV20-1
clone size: .
J gene: TRBJ1-3
CDR3 protein: CSASLSVRGQAGNTIYF
CDR3 DNA: TGCAGTGCTAGTCTGTCTGTCCGGGGGCAAGCTGGAAACACCATATATTTT

D gene: TRBD2
V gene: TRBV27
clone size: few
J gene: TRBJ2-2
CDR3 protein: CASSLNPSGANGELFF
CDR3 DNA: TGTGCCAGCAGTTTAAATCCCAGCGGGGCGAACGGGGAGCTGTTTTTT

D gene: .
V gene: TRBV11-2
clone size: .
J gene: TRBJ1-2
CDR3 protein: CASSYLRGSGYTF
CDR3 DNA: TGTGCCAGCAGCTACTTAAGGGGTTCTGGCTACACCTTC